Following are 21 T cell receptor beta chains from one sample sequenced in a study of CD8+ T cells in alopecia areata. Treatment denoted: oral pan-JAK inhibitor, 5-10 mg twice daily. Investigators isolated RNA and reverse transcribed it into cDNA to act as the sequencing template. TCRdb's copy holds only in-frame clones and misses some; the assay was immunoSEQ multiplex PCR. The table has some 170,000 clones, 53% seen once. This specimen consisted of CD8+ T cells sorted from blood, obtained at week 24, from a patient treated with tofacitinib. The receptors stem from a human donor with alopecia areata.

This chain uses TRBV6-6 with TRBJ2-5; a weak D match, TRBD2 (5 bases). The V gene lost 10 bases and the J gene lost 4 bases, with 19 bases spanning the gap. Germline V gene lookup returns CDR1 MNHNY and CDR2 SVGAGI (reference sequence). The CDR3 covers 14 residues. The CDR3 nucleotides read TGTGCCACCCTAGTCCCGGGAAAGGGAGAGACCCAGTACTTC. Its protein product is CATLVPGKGETQYF.

In this sample, this clone turned up a few times. The chain links TRBV29-1 to TRBJ1-1; D not resolved. The CDR3 spans 14 residues. The germline V and J ends were trimmed by 0 bases and 4 bases, with 12 bases remaining between them. CDR1 is SQVTM and CDR2 is ANQGSEA in the germline V gene. The CDR3 nucleotides are TGCAGCGTTGAAGATCGAAGGCTGAGCACTGAAGCTTTCTTT. Translated: CSVEDRRLSTEAFF.

This clone showed up just a few times. The chain recombines TRBV12-5 with TRBJ2-7; D not certain. The germline V gene has CDR1 LGHNT and CDR2 FRNRAP. The CDR3 has 10 residues. The V gene lost 7 bases and the J gene lost 8 bases, with 9 bases spanning the gap. The CDR3 DNA follows: TGTGCTAGTGCTGGGGATCAGCAGTACTTC. Translating gives CASAGDQQYF.

There are a few counts of this clone. The gene calls are TRBV5-6 and TRBJ1-1; no clear D. The length of the CDR3 is 13 residues. Germline values: CDR1 SGHDT, CDR2 YYEEEE. V lost 0 bases to trimming and J lost 5 bases, with 8 bases between them. CDR3 loop: CASSLVRGTEAFF. The DNA of the CDR3 is TGTGCCAGCAGCTTGGTTCGAGGAACTGAAGCTTTCTTT. The full variable domain, completed using reference TRBV5-6 and TRBJ1-1, is DAGVTQSPTHLIKTRGQQVTLRCSPKSGHDTVSWYQQALGQGPQFIFQYYEEEERQRGNFPDRFSGHQFPNYSSELNVNALLLGDSALYLCASSLVRGTEAFFGQGTRLTVV.

J is TRBJ1-5 and V is TRBV5-6; 7 nucleotides agree with TRBD1. V dropped 3 bases and J dropped 6; count of bases not matched to a gene: 6. This CDR3 comprises 14 residues. The germline V gene encodes CDR1 SGHDT and CDR2 YYEEEE. CDR3 sequence (DNA): TGTGCCAGCAGCTATGACAGGGCTACTCAGCCCCAGCATTTT. Its protein is CASSYDRATQPQHF. The whole variable domain, filled in from reference TRBV5-6 and TRBJ1-5, reads DAGVTQSPTHLIKTRGQQVTLRCSPKSGHDTVSWYQQALGQGPQFIFQYYEEEERQRGNFPDRFSGHQFPNYSSELNVNALLLGDSALYLCASSYDRATQPQHFGDGTRLSIL.

The sample holds a few counts of this clone. The chain has TRBV7-8 and TRBJ1-1, with a possible D match to TRBD1 (5 bases). Trimming took 1 base from V and 7 from J, leaving 16 bases between them. The CDR3 length is 15 residues. CDR1 SGHVS and CDR2 FQNEAQ come from the germline V gene. The CDR3 spells CASSLESPRVHEAFF. The CDR3 DNA is TGTGCCAGCAGCTTAGAAAGTCCCAGGGTTCATGAAGCTTTCTTT.

The rearrangement links TRBV27 to TRBJ1-1, with a weak D call TRBD1 (5 bases). V lost 5 bases and J 1 base, leaving 5 bases between the germline ends. This CDR3 region has 12 residues. The germline V gene encodes CDR1 MNHEY and CDR2 SMNVEV (reference sequence). CDR3 loop: CASSQGNTEAFF. In DNA form, the CDR3 reads TGTGCCAGCAGTCAGGGGAACACTGAAGCTTTCTTT.

Turning to this clone: The missing conserved phenylalanine or tryptophan at the end of this CDR3 makes a read error likely. Because the CDR3's place on the DNA is in doubt, the DNA is left out and the CDR3 is given as listed by TCRdb. V is TRBV23-1 and J is TRBJ2-7; the D call of TRBD1 is as the table states it, not checked on the DNA. TRBV23-1 is assigned to the ORF class and has an uncertain function. The CDR3 numbers 10 amino acids, ends counted. The CDR3 is CASSQETGGD.

The chain is built from TRBV5-1 and TRBJ1-2, with 10 bases fitting TRBD1. This CDR3 has 14 amino acids. CDR1 and CDR2 (germline): SGHRS, YFSETQ. V shed 5 bases and J 8 bases; nucleotides not matched to a gene: 9. DNA of the CDR3: TGCGCCAGCAGTTGGGACAGGGGATCGGAGGGCTACACCTTC. Amino acids: CASSWDRGSEGYTF.

V gene TRBV30 combines with J gene TRBJ1-6, with 12 positions matching TRBD1. Trimming at V came to 3 bases and at J to 14 bases, leaving 8 bases not matched to a gene. Germline V gene data show CDR1 as GTSNPN and CDR2 as SVGIG (reference sequence). The CDR3 length is 14 residues. CDR3 residues: CAWRPGQGAHTLHF. CDR3 nucleotide sequence: TGTGCCTGGAGACCGGGACAGGGGGCGCATACCCTCCACTTT. Filled out from reference TRBV30 and TRBJ1-6, the complete variable domain reads SQTIHQWPATLVQPVGSPLSLECTVEGTSNPNLYWYRQAAGRGLQLLFYSVGIGQISSEVPQNLSASRPQDRQFILSSKKLLLSDSGFYLCAWRPGQGAHTLHFGNGTRLTVT.

The genes are TRBV7-9 and TRBJ2-3; D tentatively reads TRBD1 or TRBD2 (5 bases each). Germline V gene data show CDR1 as SEHNR and CDR2 as FQNEAQ (reference sequence). This CDR3 is built from 16 residues. V was clipped by 8 bases and J by 2 bases, with 20 bases between them. The CDR3 reads CASPPPGLLYTDTQYF. CDR3 DNA: TGTGCCAGCCCTCCCCCGGGGCTTCTATACACAGATACGCAGTATTTT.

This clone appeared once. This sequence joins TRBV19 and TRBJ1-5; D is uncertain. The germline V gene has CDR1 LNHDA and CDR2 SQIVND (reference sequence). The CDR3 is 16 residues long. V was clipped by 7 bases and J by 0 bases, with 16 bases between them. CDR3 amino acids: CASTAEAAYSNQPQHF. CDR3 nucleotide sequence: TGTGCCAGTACGGCGGAGGCAGCCTATAGCAATCAGCCCCAGCATTTT. Looking up the rest from reference TRBV19 and TRBJ1-5 gives the full variable domain: DGGITQSPKYLFRKEGQNVTLSCEQNLNHDAMYWYRQDPGQGLRLIYYSQIVNDFQKGDIAEGYSVSREKKESFPLTVTSAQKNPTAFYLCASTAEAAYSNQPQHFGDGTRLSIL.

The V gene is TRBV30, the J gene TRBJ2-3; 13 bases are shared with TRBD2. With 2 bases clipped from V and 4 bases from J, the junction kept 0 bases outside the gene matches. The germline V gene has CDR1 GTSNPN and CDR2 SVGIG (reference sequence). The CDR3 has 14 residues. The DNA of the CDR3 is TGTGCCTGGAGTACTAGCGGGGGGGCAGATACGCAGTATTTT. It is translated as CAWSTSGGADTQYF.

The sample holds a few counts of this clone. The genes are TRBV5-6 and TRBJ1-1; 9 bases fit TRBD1. The trim removed 4 bases at V and 5 bases at J, leaving 12 bases unmatched. CDR1 SGHDT and CDR2 YYEEEE come from the germline V gene. The CDR3 spans 16 residues. CDR3 DNA sequence: TGTGCCAGCAGCCTGGACCCCGGGACAGGGACAACTGAAGCTTTCTTT. It specifies CASSLDPGTGTTEAFF.

The chain recombines TRBV5-6 with TRBJ1-5; D remains unclear. The CDR3 runs to 12 residues. Trimming stripped 4 bases from V and 9 bases from J, with 11 bases between. Per germline, CDR1 SGHDT and CDR2 YYEEEE. The CDR3 region is CASSAGGGPQHF. The CDR3 bases are TGTGCCAGCAGCGCAGGTGGCGGGCCCCAGCATTTT.

In DNA form, the CDR3 reads TGTGCCAGCAGCTTTGCGATGGGATACGAGCAGTACTTC. It codes for CASSFAMGYEQYF. The V gene is TRBV7-2, the J gene TRBJ2-7; no reliable D call. This CDR3 comprises 13 residues. V shed 3 bases and J shed 4 bases, with 10 bases lying between them. CDR1 and CDR2 from the germline V gene are SGHTA and FQGNSA.

The gene calls are TRBV6-5 and TRBJ2-2, with unresolved D. V was shortened by 7 bases and J by 1 base, with 7 bases between the two germline ends. In germline, CDR1 is MNHEY, CDR2 SVGAGI. CDR3 length: 13 amino acids. The CDR3 is CASTWGNTGELFF. The CDR3 coding sequence is TGTGCCAGCACGTGGGGGAACACCGGGGAGCTGTTTTTT.

The CDR3, as DNA: TGTGCCAGCAGCTTAGGGGCGGTTTCCACAGATACGCAGTATTTT. This encodes CASSLGAVSTDTQYF. The genes are TRBV7-8 and TRBJ2-3; D is uncertain. The CDR3 spans 15 residues. Trimming removed 1 base from V and 2 bases from J, with 10 bases in between. Germline CDR1 is SGHVS and CDR2 is FQNEAQ.

The V gene is TRBV30, the J gene TRBJ2-5; 8 nucleotides match TRBD2. Trimming cost V 0 bases and J 5 bases; bases outside gene matches: 11. The CDR3 sequence is 16 residues long. Germline lookup yields CDR1 GTSNPN and CDR2 SVGIG (reference sequence). This CDR3 reads CAWSVGASGPRETQYF. CDR3 nucleotide sequence: TGTGCCTGGAGTGTTGGGGCTAGCGGGCCCCGGGAGACCCAGTACTTC. The full variable domain, its missing parts supplied by reference TRBV30 and TRBJ2-5, is SQTIHQWPATLVQPVGSPLSLECTVEGTSNPNLYWYRQAAGRGLQLLFYSVGIGQISSEVPQNLSASRPQDRQFILSSKKLLLSDSGFYLCAWSVGASGPRETQYFGPGTRLLVL.

The rearrangement links TRBV7-9 to TRBJ1-1; D not resolved. V lost 6 bases to trimming and J lost 5 bases, with 7 bases between them. The CDR3 is made up of 11 amino acids. Germline assignment: CDR1 SEHNR and CDR2 FQNEAQ (reference sequence). The CDR3 protein is CASSYETEAFF. The CDR3, as DNA: TGTGCCAGCAGTTACGAGACTGAAGCTTTCTTT.

The chain couples TRBV27 to TRBJ1-5; TRBD1 might be the D (6 bases). In germline, CDR1 is MNHEY, CDR2 SMNVEV (reference sequence). Trimming stripped 4 bases from V and 9 bases from J, with 25 bases between. The CDR3 extends over 17 amino acids. The CDR3 DNA is TGTGCCAGCAGTTCGCACCCGGGGGGCCGGTTAGAGGGGCCCCAGCATTTT. As protein: CASSSHPGGRLEGPQHF.